This TCR beta chain derives from a study of cytomegalovirus exposure and HLA in healthy donors. This clone was seen once. The antigen remains unidentified. Primers included in the PCR were 60 Vbeta and 13 Jbeta primers. TCRdb's copy holds only in-frame clones and misses some; the assay was immunoSEQ multiplex PCR. Seen here are 190,000 or so clones, 82% observed once, and the top ten hold 0.098%. Study conclusions and caveats: TCR beta V segments were, for the most part, productive about 87% or about 30% of the time in an earlier analysis.

Sequencing used PBMCs. The TCR comes from a boy aged 2 to 9 in good health and CMV-seronegative.

Written as DNA, the CDR3 is TGTGCCAGTGGACGGGACAGAGCCATGAACACTGAAGCTTTCTTT. It specifies CASGRDRAMNTEAFF. This chain uses TRBV27 with TRBJ1-1; the match to TRBD1 covers 7 bases. CDR3 length: 15 residues. In germline, CDR1 is MNHEY, CDR2 SMNVEV (reference sequence). J lost 0 bases, V lost 9 bases, and 10 bases had no gene match.